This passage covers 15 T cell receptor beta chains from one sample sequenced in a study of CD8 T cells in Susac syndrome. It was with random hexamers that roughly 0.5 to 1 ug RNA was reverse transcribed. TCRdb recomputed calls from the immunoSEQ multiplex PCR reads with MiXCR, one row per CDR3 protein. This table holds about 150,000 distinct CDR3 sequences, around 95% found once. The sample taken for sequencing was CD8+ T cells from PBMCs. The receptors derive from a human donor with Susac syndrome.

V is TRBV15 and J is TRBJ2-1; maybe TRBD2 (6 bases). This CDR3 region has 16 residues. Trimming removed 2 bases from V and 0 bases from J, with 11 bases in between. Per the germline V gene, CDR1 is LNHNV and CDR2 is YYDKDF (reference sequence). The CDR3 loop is CATSRWEDTSYNEQFF. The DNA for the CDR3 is TGTGCCACCAGCAGATGGGAGGACACCTCCTACAATGAGCAGTTCTTC.

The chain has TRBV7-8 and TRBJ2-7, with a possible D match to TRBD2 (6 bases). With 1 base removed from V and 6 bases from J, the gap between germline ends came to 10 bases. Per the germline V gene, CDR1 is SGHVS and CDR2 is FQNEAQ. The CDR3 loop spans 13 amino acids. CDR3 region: CASSLGDGSEQYF. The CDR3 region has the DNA TGTGCCAGCAGCTTAGGGGACGGGAGCGAGCAGTACTTC.

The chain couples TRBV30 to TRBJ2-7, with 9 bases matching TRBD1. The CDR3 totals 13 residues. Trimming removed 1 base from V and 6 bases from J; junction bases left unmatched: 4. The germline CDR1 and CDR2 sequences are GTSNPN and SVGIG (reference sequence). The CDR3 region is CAWSGLDRGEQYF. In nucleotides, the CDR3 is TGTGCCTGGAGTGGGCTGGACAGGGGCGAGCAGTACTTC.

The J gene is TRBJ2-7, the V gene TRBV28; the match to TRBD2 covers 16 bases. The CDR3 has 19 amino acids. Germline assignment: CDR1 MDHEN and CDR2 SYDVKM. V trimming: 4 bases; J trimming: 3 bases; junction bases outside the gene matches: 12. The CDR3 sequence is CASSSPGLAGGFPHYEQYF. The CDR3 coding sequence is TGTGCCAGCAGTTCTCCGGGACTAGCGGGAGGGTTCCCCCACTACGAGCAGTACTTC.

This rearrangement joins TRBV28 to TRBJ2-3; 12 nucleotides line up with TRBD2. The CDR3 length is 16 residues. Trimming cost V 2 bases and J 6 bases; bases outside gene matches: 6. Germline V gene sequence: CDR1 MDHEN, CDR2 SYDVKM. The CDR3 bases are TGTGCCAGCAGTTTAGATCTAGCGGGAGGGCCGGATACGCAGTATTTT. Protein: CASSLDLAGGPDTQYF.

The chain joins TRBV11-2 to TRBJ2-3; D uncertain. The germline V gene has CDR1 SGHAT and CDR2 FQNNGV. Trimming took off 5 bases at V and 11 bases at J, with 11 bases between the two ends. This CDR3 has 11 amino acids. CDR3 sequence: CASSPGLQQYF. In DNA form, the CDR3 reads TGTGCCAGCAGCCCCGGGCTACAGCAGTATTTT.

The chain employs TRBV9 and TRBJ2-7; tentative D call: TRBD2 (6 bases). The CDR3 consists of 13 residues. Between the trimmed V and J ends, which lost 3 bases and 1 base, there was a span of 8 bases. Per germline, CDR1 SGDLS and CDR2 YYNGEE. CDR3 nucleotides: TGTGCCAGCAGCGGGCGGGGTTCCTACGAGCAGTACTTC. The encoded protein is CASSGRGSYEQYF.

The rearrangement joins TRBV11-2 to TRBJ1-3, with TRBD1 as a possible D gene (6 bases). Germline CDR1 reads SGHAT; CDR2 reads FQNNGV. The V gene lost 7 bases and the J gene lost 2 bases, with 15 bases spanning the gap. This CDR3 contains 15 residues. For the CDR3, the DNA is TGTGCCAGCAACTCCCTTGCAGGGGCTGGAAACACCATATATTTT. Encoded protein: CASNSLAGAGNTIYF.

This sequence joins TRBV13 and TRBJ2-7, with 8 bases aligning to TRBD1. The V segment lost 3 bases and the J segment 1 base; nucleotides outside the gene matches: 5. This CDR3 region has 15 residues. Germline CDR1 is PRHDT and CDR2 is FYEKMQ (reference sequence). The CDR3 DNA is TGTGCCAGCAGCTTCTTACAGGGGGTATCCTACGAGCAGTACTTC. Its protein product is CASSFLQGVSYEQYF.

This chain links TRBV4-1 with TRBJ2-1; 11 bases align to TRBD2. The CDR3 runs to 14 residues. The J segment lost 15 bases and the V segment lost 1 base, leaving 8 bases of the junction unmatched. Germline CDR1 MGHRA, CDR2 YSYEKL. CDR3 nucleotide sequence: TGCGCCAGCAGCCAAGCTACTCTAGCGGGAGGAGGGTTCTTC. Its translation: CASSQATLAGGGFF.

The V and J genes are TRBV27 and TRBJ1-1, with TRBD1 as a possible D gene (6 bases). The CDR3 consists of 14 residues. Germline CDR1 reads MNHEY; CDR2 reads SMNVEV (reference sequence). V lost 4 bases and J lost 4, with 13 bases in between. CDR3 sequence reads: CASSSYEGGTEAFF. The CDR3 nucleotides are TGTGCCAGCAGTTCTTATGAGGGGGGCACTGAAGCTTTCTTT.

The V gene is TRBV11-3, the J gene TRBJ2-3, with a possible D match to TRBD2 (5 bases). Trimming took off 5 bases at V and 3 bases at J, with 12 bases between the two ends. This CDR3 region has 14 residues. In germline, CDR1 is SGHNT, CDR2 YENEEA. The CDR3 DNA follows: TGTGCCAGCAGCCCCGGGGTCTTGACAGATACGCAGTATTTT. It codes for CASSPGVLTDTQYF. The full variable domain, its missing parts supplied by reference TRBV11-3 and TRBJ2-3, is EAGVVQSPRYKIIEKKQPVAFWCNPISGHNTLYWYLQNLGQGPELLIRYENEEAVDDSQLPKDRFSAERLKGVDSTLKIQPAELGDSAVYLCASSPGVLTDTQYFGPGTRLTVL.

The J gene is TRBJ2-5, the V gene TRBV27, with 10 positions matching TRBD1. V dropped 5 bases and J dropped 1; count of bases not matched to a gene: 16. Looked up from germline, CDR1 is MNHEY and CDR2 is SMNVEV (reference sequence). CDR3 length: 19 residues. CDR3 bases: TGTGCCAGCAGTCCCTCCGGGACAGGGGCCACGGTGGGCCAAGAGACCCAGTACTTC. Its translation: CASSPSGTGATVGQETQYF.

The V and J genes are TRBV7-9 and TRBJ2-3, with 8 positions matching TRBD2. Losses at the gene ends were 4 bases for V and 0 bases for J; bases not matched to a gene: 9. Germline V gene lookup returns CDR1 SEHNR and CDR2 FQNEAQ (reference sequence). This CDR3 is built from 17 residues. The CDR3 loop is CASSSDLAGPSTDTQYF. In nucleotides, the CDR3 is TGTGCCAGCAGCTCCGATCTAGCGGGCCCTAGCACAGATACGCAGTATTTT.

CDR3 nucleotides: TGCAGTGCTAGAGATTGGACTAGCGGGACGTACGAGCAGTACTTC. This sequence encodes CSARDWTSGTYEQYF. The chain links TRBV20-1 to TRBJ2-7; 12 bases match TRBD2. The CDR3 sequence is 15 residues long. The germline CDR1 and CDR2 sequences are DFQATT and SNEGSKA (reference sequence). J lost 4 bases, V lost 0 bases, and 4 bases had no gene match.